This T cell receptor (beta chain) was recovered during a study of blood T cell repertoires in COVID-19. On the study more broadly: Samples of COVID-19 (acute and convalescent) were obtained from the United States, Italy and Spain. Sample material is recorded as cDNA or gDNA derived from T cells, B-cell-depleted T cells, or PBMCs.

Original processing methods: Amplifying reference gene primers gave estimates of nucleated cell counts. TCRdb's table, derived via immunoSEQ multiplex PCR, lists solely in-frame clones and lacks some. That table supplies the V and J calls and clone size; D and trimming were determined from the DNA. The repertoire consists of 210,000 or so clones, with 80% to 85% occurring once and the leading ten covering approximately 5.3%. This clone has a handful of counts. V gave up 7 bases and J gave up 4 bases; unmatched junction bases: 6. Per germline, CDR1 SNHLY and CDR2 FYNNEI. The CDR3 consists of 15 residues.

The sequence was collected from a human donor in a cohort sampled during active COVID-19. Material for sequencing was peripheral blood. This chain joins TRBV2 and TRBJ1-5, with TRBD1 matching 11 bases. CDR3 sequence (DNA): TGTGCCAGCATGGACAGGGGGCTTGGGAATCAGCCCCAGCATTTT. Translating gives CASMDRGLGNQPQHF.